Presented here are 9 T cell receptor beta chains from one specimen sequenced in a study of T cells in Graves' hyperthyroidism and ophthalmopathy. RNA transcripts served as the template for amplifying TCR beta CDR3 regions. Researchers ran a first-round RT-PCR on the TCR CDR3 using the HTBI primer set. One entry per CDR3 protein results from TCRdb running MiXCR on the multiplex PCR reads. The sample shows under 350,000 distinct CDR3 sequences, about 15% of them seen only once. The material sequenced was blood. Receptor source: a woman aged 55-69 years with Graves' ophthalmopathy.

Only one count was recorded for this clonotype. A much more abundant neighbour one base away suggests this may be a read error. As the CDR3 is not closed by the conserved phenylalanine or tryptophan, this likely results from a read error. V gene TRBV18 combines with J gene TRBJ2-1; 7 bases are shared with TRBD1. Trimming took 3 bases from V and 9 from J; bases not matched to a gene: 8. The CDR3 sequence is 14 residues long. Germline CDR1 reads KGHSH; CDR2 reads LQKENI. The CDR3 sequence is CASSPMDRWSEQFS. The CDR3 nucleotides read TGTGCCAGCTCACCCATGGACAGGTGGAGTGAGCAGTTCTCC.

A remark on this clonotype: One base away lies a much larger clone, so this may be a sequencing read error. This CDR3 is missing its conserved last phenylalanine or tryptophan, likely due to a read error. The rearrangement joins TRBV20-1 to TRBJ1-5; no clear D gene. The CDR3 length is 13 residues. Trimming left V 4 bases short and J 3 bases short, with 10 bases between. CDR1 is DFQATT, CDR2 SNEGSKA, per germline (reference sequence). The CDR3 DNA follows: TGCAGTGCTAACGGGGTTCCCAATCAGCCCCAGCATCTT. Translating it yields CSANGVPNQPQHL.

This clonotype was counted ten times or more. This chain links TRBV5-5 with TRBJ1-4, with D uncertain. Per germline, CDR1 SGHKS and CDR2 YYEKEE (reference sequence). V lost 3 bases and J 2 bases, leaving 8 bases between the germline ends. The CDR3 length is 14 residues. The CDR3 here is CASSSDGTNEKLFF. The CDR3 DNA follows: TGTGCCAGCAGCTCGGACGGCACTAATGAAAAACTGTTTTTT.

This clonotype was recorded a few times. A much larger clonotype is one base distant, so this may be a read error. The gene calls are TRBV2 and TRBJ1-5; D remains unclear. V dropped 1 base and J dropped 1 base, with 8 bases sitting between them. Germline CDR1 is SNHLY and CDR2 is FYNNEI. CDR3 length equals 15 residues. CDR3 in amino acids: CASSEGGRSNQPQHF. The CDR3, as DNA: TGTGCCAGCAGTGAAGGAGGACGGAGCAATCAGCCCCAGCATTTT.

CDR3 residues: CSVFGPSTDTQYF. CDR3 sequence (DNA): TGCAGCGTTTTTGGACCTTCCACAGATACGCAGTATTTT. The chain carries TRBV29-1 and TRBJ2-3; D unclear. Trimming cost V 5 bases and J 2 bases, with 11 bases left between them. The CDR3 contains 13 residues. Germline CDR1 is SQVTM and CDR2 is ANQGSEA.

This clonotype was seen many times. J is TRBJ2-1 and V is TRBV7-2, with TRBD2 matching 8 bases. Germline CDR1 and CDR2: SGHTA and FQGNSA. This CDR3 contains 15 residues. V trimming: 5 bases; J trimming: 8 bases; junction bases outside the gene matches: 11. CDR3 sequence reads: CASSPTSPGGDEQFF. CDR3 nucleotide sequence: TGTGCCAGCAGCCCAACTAGCCCCGGGGGGGATGAGCAGTTCTTC.

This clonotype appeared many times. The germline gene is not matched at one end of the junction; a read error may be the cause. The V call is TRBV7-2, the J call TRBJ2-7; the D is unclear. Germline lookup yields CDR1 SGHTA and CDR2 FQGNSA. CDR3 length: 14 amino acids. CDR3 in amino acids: CAGSLAGQAYEQYF. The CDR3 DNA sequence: TGTGCCGGCAGCTTAGCAGGTCAGGCCTACGAGCAGTACTTC. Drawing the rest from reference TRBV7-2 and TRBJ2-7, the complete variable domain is GAGVSQSPSNKVTEKGKDVELRCDPISGHTALYWYRQSLGQGLEFLIYFQGNSAPDKSGLPSDRFSAERTGGSVSTLTIQRTQQEDSAVYLCAGSLAGQAYEQYFGPGTRLTVT.

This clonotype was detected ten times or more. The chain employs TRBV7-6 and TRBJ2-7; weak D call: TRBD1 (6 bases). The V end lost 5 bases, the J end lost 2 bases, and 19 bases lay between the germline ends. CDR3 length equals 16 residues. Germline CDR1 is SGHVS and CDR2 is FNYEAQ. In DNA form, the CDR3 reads TGTGCCAGCAGCGATAGGGAAGGGACATTGACCTACGAGCAGTACTTC. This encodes CASSDREGTLTYEQYF. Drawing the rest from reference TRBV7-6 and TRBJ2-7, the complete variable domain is GAGVSQSPRYKVTKRGQDVALRCDPISGHVSLYWYRQALGQGPEFLTYFNYEAQQDKSGLPNDRFSAERPEGSISTLTIQRTEQRDSAMYRCASSDREGTLTYEQYFGPGTRLTVT.

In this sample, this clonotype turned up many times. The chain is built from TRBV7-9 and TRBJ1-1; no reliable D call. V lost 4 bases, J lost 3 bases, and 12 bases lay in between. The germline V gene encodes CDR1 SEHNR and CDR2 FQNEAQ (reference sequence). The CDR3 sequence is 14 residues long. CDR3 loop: CASSSTTRYTEAFF. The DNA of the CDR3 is TGTGCCAGCAGCTCGACGACCCGCTACACTGAAGCTTTCTTT.